These 8 T cell receptor beta chains were all obtained from the same sample, sequenced in a study of blood T cells in healthy people across ages. Together with a sample-barcoded 5' primer, a J-beta primer mix was included in a second PCR lasting roughly 6 to 12 cycles. One entry per CDR3 protein, called by TCRdb with MiXCR from the 5' RACE reads. This table holds about 580,000 distinct CDR3 sequences, roughly 48% found once. The material sequenced was blood. The receptors originated from a man aged 80 or over in good health.

Concerning this clonotype: At one boundary the junction diverges from the germline segment, which might be a read error. The chain joins TRBV12-3 or TRBV12-4 to TRBJ2-3, with 9 bases fitting TRBD2. The CDR3 length is 15 residues. The CDR3 loop reads CASSLAGSGTDTQYF. The CDR3 coding sequence is TGTGCCAGCAGTCTAGCGGGAAGTGGTACAGATACGCAGTATTTT.

The rearrangement joins TRBV12-3 or TRBV12-4 to TRBJ2-7; TRBD2 agrees at 9 bases. V lost 4 bases, J lost 6 bases, and 7 bases stayed unmatched. The CDR3 sequence is 14 residues long. The DNA for the CDR3 is TGTGCCAGCAGTTCCGGGACTAGCCTTGCCGAGCAGTACTTC. Amino acids: CASSSGTSLAEQYF.

The V gene is TRBV29-1, the J gene TRBJ2-1, with 8 bases that match TRBD1. Germline V gene lookup returns CDR1 SQVTM and CDR2 ANQGSEA. The length of the CDR3 is 12 residues. The CDR3 is CGTVQGVYEQFF. For the CDR3, the DNA is TGCGGCACCGTACAGGGGGTCTATGAGCAGTTCTTC.

This chain links TRBV24-1 with TRBJ2-1; no reliable D call. Trimming took off 9 bases at V and 1 base at J, with 12 bases between the two ends. Germline CDR1 and CDR2: KGHDR and SFDVKD. The CDR3 totals 14 residues. Written as DNA, the CDR3 is TGTGCCACCTCGGAAGGTCAGTCCTACAATGAGCAGTTCTTC. Its translation: CATSEGQSYNEQFF.

Worth noting for this clonotype: At one end, the junction sequence differs from germline, possibly due to a read error. This rearrangement joins TRBV7-9 to TRBJ1-6, with TRBD1 matching 7 bases. This CDR3 is 15 amino acids long. CDR1 is SEHNR and CDR2 is FQNEAQ in the germline V gene (reference sequence). The CDR3 region is CASSVTGVDNSLLHF. CDR3 coding DNA: TGTGCCAGCAGCGTCACAGGGGTAGATAATTCACTCCTCCACTTT.

V gene TRBV20-1 combines with J gene TRBJ1-1; D may be TRBD1 (5 bases). Trimming took off 6 bases at V and 1 base at J, with 9 bases between the two ends. Germline CDR1 reads DFQATT; CDR2 reads SNEGSKA (reference sequence). This CDR3 region has 12 residues. In nucleotides, the CDR3 is TGCAGTGCACCCGGGGCGAACACTGAAGCTTTCTTT. This gives the protein CSAPGANTEAFF.

This clonotype was counted a few times. CDR3 protein: CSARPSRDYGYTF. The CDR3 region has the DNA TGCAGTGCTAGGCCCTCGAGGGACTATGGCTACACCTTC. This chain links TRBV20-1 with TRBJ1-2; D gene ambiguous. V lost 3 bases and J 3 bases, leaving 11 bases between the germline ends. The germline V gene has CDR1 DFQATT and CDR2 SNEGSKA (reference sequence). The CDR3 is made up of 13 amino acids.

This clonotype occurred a few times. This chain connects TRBV20-1 to TRBJ1-4; D is unclear. V gave up 6 bases and J gave up 6 bases, with 11 bases separating them. The CDR3 has 12 amino acids. Germline lookup yields CDR1 DFQATT and CDR2 SNEGSKA (reference sequence). The CDR3 spells CSARTPDEKLFF. The CDR3 DNA is TGCAGTGCCAGGACCCCGGATGAAAAACTGTTTTTT.